This T cell receptor beta chain was profiled in a study of blood T cell repertoires in COVID-19 (dated by TCRdb to 2018 to 2020). With respect to the entire study: Samples covering the acute and convalescent phases of COVID-19 were provided by collaborators in the United States, Italy and Spain. Subjects who had been exposed to COVID-19, were actively infected with it, or had recovered from it provided the deeply sampled blood TCRbeta repertoires that made up the dataset. The repertoires were released in a freely available public database intended as a resource for research on the immune response to SARS-CoV-2. Where HLA class I and class II types were available, the types were taken from metadata supplied by the sample provider, not from assay-based typing. The sample metadata nearly always contained a de-identified subject ID, COVID-19 status, age in years and sex. Samples were obtained from the ongoing ImmuneRACE study (first 160 participants) and from roughly 1,300 subjects provided by 6 global collaborators. The material from the prospective study consisted of cDNA or gDNA derived from T cells, B-cell-depleted T cells, or PBMCs. Here is what the overall study found, with its caveats: How much clinical and demographic metadata was included differed by source and by participant, and the metadata was provided uncurated.

The immunoSEQ Assay, a bias-controlled multiplex PCR, was used to amplify TCRbeta CDR3 regions from genomic DNA. Turning to the authors' computational methods: Within the assay, amplification of reference gene primers was used to estimate how many nucleated cells each sample contained. Sequence reads were collapsed and filtered to measure the absolute abundance of every unique TCRbeta CDR3 rearrangement. For each sample, productive Simpson clonality was calculated as the square root of Simpson's diversity index across productive rearrangements. Here the immuneACCESS table is served through TCRdb, limited to in-frame sequences with V and J called. Missing clones are a known gap in these copies; in checked studies unresolved V genes cover under half, and the rest lacks a known reason. V and J calls and clone size are copied from that table; D and trimming were computed from the DNA. The sample profile shows about 330,000 clones; about four fifths of them were found once. The ten top clones hold about 1.2% of the sample.

The collaborating institutions used their own protocols to collect whole blood in K2EDTA tubes. For TCRbeta analysis, collaborators shipped samples in one of three forms: frozen whole blood, isolated PBMCs, or DNA extracted from either of those sample types. A note on this clone: Which antigen it targets is not known. The sample holds no much larger clone one base away, and base qualities are not on file.

The material sequenced was peripheral blood. The origin of this receptor is a woman between 50 and 59 years old with acute or convalescent COVID-19.

The nucleotide sequence is TGTGCCTGGAATAACCCGGGACAGGGCAATCAGCCCCAGCATTTT. It is translated as CAWNNPGQGNQPQHF. The chain is made from TRBV30 and TRBJ1-5; 8 central bases correspond to TRBD1. Trimming leaves V shorter by 4 bases and J shorter by 2 bases, with the junction holding 7 bases beyond the gene matches. The CDR3 numbers 15 residues from cysteine through phenylalanine. Solely the CDR3 DNA is kept, with 45 bases framed from the first base. For CDR1 and CDR2, the germline V gene (reference sequence) lists GTSNPN and SVGIG.